The clone carrying this T cell receptor (beta chain) was detected many times. The record originates from a study of T-cell memory formation after mild COVID-19. As for the study in general: Among the donors, TCR clusters were largely specific to each donor.

Using its own MiXCR run on the 5' RACE reads, TCRdb lists one record per CDR3 protein. The repertoire holds some 13,000 distinct CDR3 sequences, with 9.5% to 15% as singletons. Input material: PBMCs or a T cell subset sorted from them (not recorded which). The origin of this receptor is an adult woman who had mild COVID-19 (a few samples of this study predate the infection). Cell type and time point are not known.

In nucleotides, the CDR3 is TGTGCCAGCAGCTGGACAGGGGGTTGGGACACTGAAGCTTTCTTT. This gives the protein CASSWTGGWDTEAFF. The V and J genes are TRBV13 and TRBJ1-1; 10 bases line up with TRBD1. The CDR3 consists of 15 residues. CDR1 PRHDT and CDR2 FYEKMQ come from the germline V gene (reference sequence). The junction had 5 bases not matched to a gene; V was cut back by 4 bases and J by 3 bases.